What follows is one T cell receptor beta chain and its context. A few counts support this clonotype. Its antigen remains undetermined. No qualities accompany the bases; no much larger clone lies one base away. This entry comes from a study of T-cell memory formation after mild COVID-19 (dated by TCRdb to the early 2020s). A note on the overall study: Most TCR sequence clusters were specific to one of the two donors. In two donors, T-cell clones that expanded and contracted after mild COVID-19 were tracked by sequencing TCRalpha and TCRbeta repertoires over time. The cohort was made up of two young adult volunteers, one female and one male, who were previously healthy.

PBMCs were isolated by Ficoll-Paque density gradient centrifugation. On the study overall, not on this receptor specifically: Some responding clones were found in pre-infection memory, which suggests that pre-existing cross-reactive memory T cells took part in the SARS-CoV-2 response. Contracting CD4+ clones were found mainly in CM and EM memory subsets, while CD8+ clones were enriched in EMRA. SARS-CoV-2 specificity of the second-wave clones peaking on day 37 was not confirmed. The study included only two mild cases, and larger cohorts that include severe cases with pre-infection samples were judged to be necessary. Clones that contracted from day 15 to 85 showed balanced CD4/CD8 phenotypes, whereas a second wave of clones that expanded from day 15 to 37 leaned towards CD4+.

Instrument on record: Illumina NovaSeq 6000. TCRalpha and TCRbeta cDNA libraries were built by 5'RACE with constant-segment primers, adding sample barcodes and unique molecular identifiers. Trizol reagent was used to extract RNA from every sample. Library amplification was performed in two PCR steps, and a second sample barcode and Illumina TruSeq adapters were introduced in the second step. Sequencing of the libraries was done on an Illumina NovaSeq, producing 2 x 150 bp paired-end reads. Per the authors' processing: Demultiplexing of reads and collapsing into UMI-guided consensus sequences were performed with migec v1.2.7. With mixcr v2.1.11, UMI consensuses were aligned to TRA and TRB V and J templates and assembled into clonotypes. A clonotype was counted as expanded or contracted only when both edgeR and NoisET called the clonotype significant, with the noise models trained on biological replicates. edgeR calls used a false discovery rate-adjusted p below 0.01 and a log2 fold-change threshold of 1. PCA with hierarchical clustering of max-normalized trajectories of the 1000 most abundant clonotypes was used as exploratory dynamics analysis. Separately sequenced CD4+ and CD8+ repertoires were used to assign a CD4 or CD8 phenotype to each responding clone. TCRdb handled the public reads itself, with Q25 trimming in fastp and clone calling in MiXCR, and kept productive beta chains. Here each entry gathers all rows of one CDR3 protein and keeps the most common genes and DNA. TCRdb assigned the V and J calls; the authors' analysis was not used. In this sample the table shows roughly 100,000 distinct CDR3 sequences, approximately 17% of which occur a single time. Of the sample, roughly 31% falls within the top ten clones.

Relative to germline, V is 0 bases shorter and J is 1 base shorter, with 7 bases between their ends. The germline V gene specifies MNHNS as CDR1 and SASEGT as CDR2. CDR3 length: 16 amino acids, cysteine to phenylalanine. Solely the CDR3 DNA is kept, with 48 bases framed from the first base. This receptor was identified in an adult woman who had mild COVID-19 (a few samples of this study predate the infection). The sample titles of this study are shuffled in the database, so cell type and time point are left out; the donor was told from shared clones. The sequencing sample was made of PBMCs or a T cell subset sorted from them (not recorded which). The receptor chain draws on TRBV6-1 and TRBJ2-6, with no reliable assignment of the D segment. The sequenced DNA is TGTGCCAGCAGTGAAGCCTGGAGATCTGGGGCCAACGTCCTGACTTTC. Its protein is CASSEAWRSGANVLTF.